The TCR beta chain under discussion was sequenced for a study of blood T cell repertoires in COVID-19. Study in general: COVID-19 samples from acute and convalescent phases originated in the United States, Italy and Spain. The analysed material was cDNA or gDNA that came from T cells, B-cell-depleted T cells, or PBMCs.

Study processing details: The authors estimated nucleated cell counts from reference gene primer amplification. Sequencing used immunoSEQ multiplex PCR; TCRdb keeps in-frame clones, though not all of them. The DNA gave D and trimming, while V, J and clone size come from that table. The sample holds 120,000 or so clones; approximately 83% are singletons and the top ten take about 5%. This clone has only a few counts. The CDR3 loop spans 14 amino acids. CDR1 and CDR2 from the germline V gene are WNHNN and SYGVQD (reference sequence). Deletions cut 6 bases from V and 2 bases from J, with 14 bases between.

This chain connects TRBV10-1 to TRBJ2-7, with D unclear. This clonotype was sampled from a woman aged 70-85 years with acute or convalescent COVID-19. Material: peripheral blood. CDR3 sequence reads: CASSAFKLPYEQYV. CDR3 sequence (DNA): TGCGCCAGCAGCGCTTTTAAGCTCCCCTACGAGCAGTACGTC.